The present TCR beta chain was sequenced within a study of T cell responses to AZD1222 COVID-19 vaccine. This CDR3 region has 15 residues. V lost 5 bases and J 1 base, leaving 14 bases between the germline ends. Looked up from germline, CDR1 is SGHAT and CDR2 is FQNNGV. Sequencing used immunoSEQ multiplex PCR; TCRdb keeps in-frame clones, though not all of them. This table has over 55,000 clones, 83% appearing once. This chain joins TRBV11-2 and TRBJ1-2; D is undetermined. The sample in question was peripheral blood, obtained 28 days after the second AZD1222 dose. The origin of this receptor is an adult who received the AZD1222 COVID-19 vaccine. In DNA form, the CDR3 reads TGTGCCAGCAGCAGCTTGCGTGGACGTAACTATGGCTACACCTTC. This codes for CASSSLRGRNYGYTF.